The 23 T cell receptor beta chains presented below share a single source sample, sequenced in a study of memory CD4+ T cells and cytomegalovirus serostatus (dated by TCRdb to about 2019). Single viable CD3+CD4+CD8-CD45RO+ cells were sorted as memory CD4+ T cells on a FACSAria II. Libraries were constructed by the immunoSEQ multiplex PCR assay. Entries here come from immuneACCESS through TCRdb and include only in-frame sequences with V and J called. Some clones fail to appear in such tables; in the studies checked, an unresolved V gene covers under half of the shortfall, and the cause of the remainder is unknown. The sample has about 60,000 clones on record, about 78% of them singletons. Around 0.58% of the sample is held by the ten biggest clonotypes. Sequencing was carried out using memory CD4+ T cells from blood. The origin of the receptors is an adult in good health and CMV-seronegative. Some clones in this sample may be carry-over from other donors' samples.

J is TRBJ1-5 and V is TRBV12-5; the D gene is possibly TRBD1 (6 bases). The CDR3 runs 18 residues. Trimming took off 2 bases at V and 2 bases at J, with 19 bases between the two ends. CDR1 is LGHNT, CDR2 FRNRAP, per germline. DNA of the CDR3: TGTGCTAGTGGTTTGAGCGGCAGGGGTGGTTTTGGCAATCAGCCCCAGCATTTT. Its protein is CASGLSGRGGFGNQPQHF.

The rearrangement joins TRBV30 to TRBJ1-1; D gene ambiguous. The germline V and J ends were trimmed by 5 bases and 9 bases, with 4 bases remaining between them. This CDR3 comprises 8 residues. Per germline, CDR1 GTSNPN and CDR2 SVGIG (reference sequence). Here the CDR3 reads CAWVKAFF. The CDR3, as DNA: TGTGCCTGGGTGAAAGCTTTCTTT. The full variable domain, its missing parts supplied by reference TRBV30 and TRBJ1-1, is SQTIHQWPATLVQPVGSPLSLECTVEGTSNPNLYWYRQAAGRGLQLLFYSVGIGQISSEVPQNLSASRPQDRQFILSSKKLLLSDSGFYLCAWVKAFFGQGTRLTVV.

V is TRBV6-1 and J is TRBJ2-1, with TRBD2 identical over 7 bases. CDR1 and CDR2 (germline): MNHNS, SASEGT. The V gene end was trimmed by 4 bases and the J gene end by 4 bases; junction bases not matched to a gene: 7. The CDR3 contains 15 residues. The CDR3, as DNA: TGTGCCAGCAGTGGGGGGACTATTAATTACAATGAGCAGTTCTTC. Its translation: CASSGGTINYNEQFF.

This chain connects TRBV28 to TRBJ1-4; TRBD1 matches at 7 bases. The CDR3 has 16 residues. In germline, CDR1 is MDHEN, CDR2 SYDVKM. V was pared by 6 bases and J by 0 bases, with 7 bases of the junction left unmatched. CDR3 amino acids: CASSRDSLATNEKLFF. The CDR3 DNA sequence: TGTGCCAGCAGCCGGGACAGCCTTGCAACTAATGAAAAACTGTTTTTT. The variable domain in full, with the rest retrieved from reference TRBV28 and TRBJ1-4, is DVKVTQSSRYLVKRTGEKVFLECVQDMDHENMFWYRQDPGLGLRLIYFSYDVKMKEKGDIPEGYSVSREKKERFSLILESASTNQTSMYLCASSRDSLATNEKLFFGSGTQLSVL.

The chain employs TRBV14 and TRBJ2-1, with TRBD2 identical over 9 bases. The J segment lost 3 bases and the V segment lost 3 bases, leaving 6 bases of the junction unmatched. The CDR3 covers 16 residues. Germline assignment: CDR1 SGHDN and CDR2 FVKESK. As DNA, the CDR3 is TGTGCCAGCAGCCAGGCTCTAGCGGGGATCTACAATGAGCAGTTCTTC. Protein: CASSQALAGIYNEQFF.

This chain links TRBV6-6 with TRBJ1-1; a weak D match, TRBD1 (6 bases). The germline V gene encodes CDR1 MNHNY and CDR2 SVGAGI (reference sequence). V was shortened by 7 bases and J by 5 bases, with 11 bases between the two germline ends. The CDR3 has 12 residues. CDR3 coding DNA: TGTGCCAGCACCCTAGGGGGGACTGAAGCTTTCTTT. It specifies CASTLGGTEAFF.

The J gene is TRBJ2-1, the V gene TRBV5-4; TRBD2 aligns across 13 bases. V was pared by 4 bases and J by 8 bases, with 9 bases of the junction left unmatched. Germline V gene lookup returns CDR1 SGHNT and CDR2 YYREEE (reference sequence). CDR3 length: 16 amino acids. The CDR3 DNA reads as TGTGCCAGCAGCGTCCCACTAGCGGGAGGGACACATGAGCAGTTCTTC. Translating it yields CASSVPLAGGTHEQFF.

The gene calls are TRBV30 and TRBJ2-7; the match to TRBD1 covers 8 bases. Per the germline V gene, CDR1 is GTSNPN and CDR2 is SVGIG (reference sequence). The CDR3 has 12 residues. J gave up 7 bases and V 5 bases, and 7 bases lay outside the gene matches. The CDR3 loop reads CAWAQGAWEQYF. DNA of the CDR3: TGTGCCTGGGCCCAGGGGGCATGGGAGCAGTACTTC.

V is TRBV5-1 and J is TRBJ1-1; weak D call: TRBD1 (5 bases). The CDR3 extends over 17 amino acids. Trimming left V 0 bases short and J 0 bases short, with 15 bases between. The germline CDR1 and CDR2 sequences are SGHRS and YFSETQ. CDR3 loop: CASSLVRQYPMNTEAFF. The CDR3, as DNA: TGCGCCAGCAGCTTGGTTCGACAGTACCCCATGAACACTGAAGCTTTCTTT.

Here the CDR3 DNA reads TGTGCCAGCAGCTTGTCGGTTGGGACAGGGGGCGCGGCCCAGTACTTC. It encodes CASSLSVGTGGAAQYF. This chain joins TRBV5-8 and TRBJ2-5; the match to TRBD1 covers 12 bases. Per the germline V gene, CDR1 is SGHTS and CDR2 is YDEGEE. The CDR3 covers 16 residues. With V trimmed by 1 base and J by 9 bases, 10 bases remained unmatched. The complete variable domain, with remaining parts taken from reference TRBV5-8 and TRBJ2-5, reads EAGVTQSPTHLIKTRGQQATLRCSPISGHTSVYWYQQALGLGLQFLLWYDEGEERNRGNFPPRFSGRQFPNYSSELNVNALELEDSALYLCASSLSVGTGGAAQYFGPGTRLLVL.

A remark on this clone: The junction and the germline gene differ at one end; a read error may be behind it. This chain uses TRBV7-7 with TRBJ2-5, with TRBD1 matching over 11 bases. The germline V gene has CDR1 SSHAT and CDR2 FNYEAQ (reference sequence). CDR3 length: 15 amino acids. CDR3 bases: TGTGCTAGCAGCTTAGGGACAGGGGGCCAAGAGACCCAGTACTTC. It encodes CASSLGTGGQETQYF.

The gene calls are TRBV4-3 and TRBJ2-7, with D possibly matching TRBD2 (6 bases). Germline V gene lookup returns CDR1 LGHNA and CDR2 YSLEER. The V gene lost 4 bases and the J gene lost 5 bases, with 15 bases spanning the gap. There are 14 residues in the CDR3. CDR3 coding DNA: TGCGCCAGCAGCCGCTCAACTAGCCCCGACGAGCAGTACTTC. Encoded protein: CASSRSTSPDEQYF.

The chain combines TRBV30 with TRBJ2-1; 7 nucleotides align to TRBD2. The CDR3 runs to 16 residues. V trimming: 4 bases; J trimming: 0 bases; junction bases outside the gene matches: 9. Germline CDR1 and CDR2: GTSNPN and SVGIG (reference sequence). CDR3 loop: CAWNRGSLSSYNEQFF. In DNA, the CDR3 is TGTGCCTGGAACCGCGGGAGCCTAAGCTCCTACAATGAGCAGTTCTTC.

The chain is built from TRBV7-9 and TRBJ1-1; no clear D gene. The germline V and J ends were trimmed by 5 bases and 2 bases, with 9 bases remaining between them. Germline-derived CDR1 and CDR2 are SEHNR and FQNEAQ (reference sequence). CDR3 length: 13 residues. CDR3: CASSTEVNTEAFF. The CDR3 bases are TGTGCCAGCAGCACAGAGGTAAACACTGAAGCTTTCTTT. The whole variable domain, remainder taken from reference TRBV7-9 and TRBJ1-1, is DTGVSQNPRHKITKRGQNVTFRCDPISEHNRLYWYRQTLGQGPEFLTYFQNEAQLEKSRLLSDRFSAERPKGSFSTLEIQRTEQGDSAMYLCASSTEVNTEAFFGQGTRLTVV.

The chain carries TRBV19 and TRBJ2-2; 8 positions match TRBD2. The CDR3 contains 20 residues. The germline CDR1 and CDR2 sequences are LNHDA and SQIVND (reference sequence). The V and J ends lost 9 bases and 4 bases, in that order; junction bases with no gene match: 25. Written as DNA, the CDR3 is TGTGCCAGGGGATACGTCCGAACGTTGAGCGGGAGAGACCCCACCGGGGAGCTGTTTTTT. It yields the protein CARGYVRTLSGRDPTGELFF. Combining the CDR3 with reference TRBV19 and TRBJ2-2 gives the whole variable domain DGGITQSPKYLFRKEGQNVTLSCEQNLNHDAMYWYRQDPGQGLRLIYYSQIVNDFQKGDIAEGYSVSREKKESFPLTVTSAQKNPTAFYLCARGYVRTLSGRDPTGELFFGEGSRLTVL.

The gene calls are TRBV19 and TRBJ2-5; no clear D gene. Germline CDR1 LNHDA, CDR2 SQIVND (reference sequence). Trimming stripped 6 bases from V and 0 bases from J, with 20 bases between. This CDR3 is 17 amino acids long. The CDR3 DNA follows: TGTGCCAGTAGGGTGACTTTCACCCCTTTGGACCAAGAGACCCAGTACTTC. Its translation: CASRVTFTPLDQETQYF.

V and J are TRBV7-9 and TRBJ2-1; 12 bases map to TRBD2. The J segment lost 7 bases and the V segment lost 5 bases, leaving 9 bases of the junction unmatched. In germline, CDR1 is SEHNR, CDR2 FQNEAQ (reference sequence). CDR3 size: 16 residues. The CDR3 sequence is CASSIRLAGAPNEQFF. DNA for the CDR3: TGTGCCAGCAGCATCAGACTAGCGGGGGCCCCTAATGAGCAGTTCTTC.

V usage is TRBV14 and J usage is TRBJ1-2; a possible D gene is TRBD1 (6 bases). CDR3 length equals 14 residues. V was pared by 4 bases and J by 4 bases, with 13 bases between. Germline lookup yields CDR1 SGHDN and CDR2 FVKESK. The CDR3 loop is CASSPPGAGYGYTF. The DNA of the CDR3 is TGTGCCAGCAGCCCTCCGGGGGCTGGCTATGGCTACACCTTC.

The chain employs TRBV13 and TRBJ1-1, with a possible D match to TRBD1 (5 bases). The length of the CDR3 is 15 residues. Germline CDR1 reads PRHDT; CDR2 reads FYEKMQ (reference sequence). Deletions cut 0 bases from V and 5 bases from J, with 13 bases between. CDR3 protein: CASSLGGAGRTEAFF. The CDR3 DNA follows: TGTGCCAGCAGCTTAGGAGGGGCCGGAAGGACTGAAGCTTTCTTT.

This chain connects TRBV4-1 to TRBJ2-1; no firm D call. Germline CDR1 MGHRA, CDR2 YSYEKL. The CDR3 spans 12 residues. V was cut by 4 bases and J by 8 bases, with 9 bases left in between. Here the CDR3 reads CASSPRADEQFF. DNA of the CDR3: TGCGCCAGCAGCCCCCGGGCAGATGAGCAGTTCTTC.

The V call is TRBV19, the J call TRBJ2-5; TRBD2 is a possible D gene (6 bases). The CDR3 is made up of 17 amino acids. Germline lookup yields CDR1 LNHDA and CDR2 SQIVND (reference sequence). V was shortened by 2 bases and J by 1 base, with 17 bases between the two germline ends. CDR3 loop: CASSIISLSGSQETQYF. CDR3 DNA: TGTGCCAGTAGTATAATATCCCTGAGCGGGTCCCAAGAGACCCAGTACTTC.

This sequence joins TRBV6-6 and TRBJ2-7; 11 positions agree with TRBD2. The CDR3 sequence is 16 residues long. CDR1 MNHNY and CDR2 SVGAGI come from the germline V gene (reference sequence). V was pared by 4 bases and J by 6 bases, with 11 bases of the junction left unmatched. The CDR3 DNA follows: TGTGCCAGCAGTTCACCTAGCGGGGGGCTATTGGGCGAGCAGTACTTC. This sequence encodes CASSSPSGGLLGEQYF.

The chain recombines TRBV11-2 with TRBJ2-7; D unresolved. The CDR3 has 14 residues. Germline V gene lookup returns CDR1 SGHAT and CDR2 FQNNGV. V gave up 7 bases and J gave up 2 bases, with 15 bases separating them. DNA of the CDR3: TGTGCCAGCACCCCTTTTAGTGGCCCCTACGAGCAGTACTTC. It is translated as CASTPFSGPYEQYF. The full variable domain, its missing parts supplied by reference TRBV11-2 and TRBJ2-7, is EAGVAQSPRYKIIEKRQSVAFWCNPISGHATLYWYQQILGQGPKLLIQFQNNGVVDDSQLPKDRFSAERLKGVDSTLKIQPAKLEDSAVYLCASTPFSGPYEQYFGPGTRLTVT.